This passage covers 20 T cell receptor beta chains from one sample sequenced in a study of T cells in Graves' hyperthyroidism and ophthalmopathy. Researchers amplified the TCR beta CDR3 regions from RNA transcripts. HTBI primers were used for first-round RT-PCR of the TCR CDR3. MiXCR was run by TCRdb on the multiplex PCR reads, yielding one entry per CDR3 protein. The sample includes a few hundred thousand distinct CDR3 sequences, roughly 18% of them seen just once. Sequencing was performed on blood. The receptors come from a woman aged 40 to 55 with Graves' ophthalmopathy.

This clonotype has a count of ten or more. The chain joins TRBV6-2 or TRBV6-3 to TRBJ1-5, with unresolved D. V gave up 2 bases and J gave up 4 bases, with 9 bases separating them. The CDR3 is made up of 14 amino acids. Germline V gene data show CDR1 as MNHEY and CDR2 as SVGEGT. CDR3 sequence: CASSYGLPNQPQHF. DNA for the CDR3: TGTGCCAGCAGTTACGGACTCCCGAATCAGCCCCAGCATTTT.

The table lists this clonotype with many counts. The rearrangement links TRBV27 to TRBJ2-7, with 9 bases matching TRBD1. The germline V gene encodes CDR1 MNHEY and CDR2 SMNVEV (reference sequence). V shed 4 bases, J shed 5 bases, and the junction held 9 bases outside the gene matches. The CDR3 has 15 residues. The chain's CDR3 is CASSSLGTGSDEQYF. The CDR3 DNA follows: TGTGCCAGCAGTTCTCTCGGGACAGGGTCCGACGAGCAGTACTTC.

This clonotype turned up a few times. The V gene is TRBV7-9, the J gene TRBJ2-1, with TRBD2 identical over 8 bases. The CDR3 is 16 amino acids. V lost 7 bases and J lost 1; bases outside the gene matches: 9. Germline V gives CDR1 SEHNR, CDR2 FQNEAQ (reference sequence). CDR3 DNA sequence: TGTGCCAGCATTCGAAGCGGGAGTTTGTCCTACAATGAGCAGTTCTTC. Amino acid sequence: CASIRSGSLSYNEQFF.

This clonotype came up many times. This sequence joins TRBV6-1 and TRBJ1-5; 7 nucleotides match TRBD1. V trimming: 0 bases; J trimming: 7 bases; junction bases outside the gene matches: 9. The CDR3 is made up of 16 amino acids. Germline-derived CDR1 and CDR2 are MNHNS and SASEGT. CDR3 nucleotide sequence: TGTGCCAGCAGTGAAGCTTACAGGGGTCGTAGACAGCCCCAGCATTTT. Its protein product is CASSEAYRGRRQPQHF.

This clonotype was observed many times. The rearrangement uses TRBV6-2 or TRBV6-3 and TRBJ2-7, with 7 bases aligning to TRBD2. The CDR3 spans 13 residues. Unmatched junction bases numbered 9, after V lost 7 bases and J lost 6 bases. Germline-derived CDR1 and CDR2 are MNHEY and SVGEGT. The CDR3 loop reads CASTGLEGLEQYF. The CDR3 DNA is TGTGCCAGCACCGGACTAGAAGGACTCGAGCAGTACTTC.

This clonotype was counted at least ten times. J is TRBJ1-1 and V is TRBV28; D unclear. Germline loops: CDR1 MDHEN, CDR2 SYDVKM. The V and J ends lost 3 bases and 3 bases respectively, with 5 bases between them. CDR3 length: 12 amino acids. CDR3 coding DNA: TGTGCCAGCAGTTTTCGATACACTGAAGCTTTCTTT. This encodes CASSFRYTEAFF.

This clonotype was detected many times. The CDR3 protein is CASSLILGALRNIQYF. In DNA form, the CDR3 reads TGTGCCAGCAGTTTAATTTTGGGGGCATTGAGAAACATTCAGTACTTC. The chain couples TRBV28 to TRBJ2-4; D is perhaps TRBD1 (6 bases). The CDR3 contains 16 residues. Germline CDR1 MDHEN, CDR2 SYDVKM. V was trimmed by 2 bases and J by 6 bases, leaving 17 bases between them.

There are many counts of this clonotype. The chain links TRBV7-2 to TRBJ1-5, with D possibly matching TRBD1 (6 bases). The germline gives CDR1 SGHTA, CDR2 FQGNSA. This CDR3 has 15 residues. V dropped 2 bases and J dropped 6 bases, with 14 bases sitting between them. DNA for the CDR3: TGTGCCAGCAGCTTAAAGGGGGGCGCGCTTCAGCCCCAGCATTTT. Encoded protein: CASSLKGGALQPQHF.

This clonotype was seen repeatedly, ten times or more. The chain joins TRBV11-2 to TRBJ1-1, with D hard to call. Trimming took 8 bases from V and 5 from J, leaving 12 bases between them. The CDR3 contains 12 residues. The germline CDR1 and CDR2 sequences are SGHAT and FQNNGV. CDR3 DNA sequence: TGTGCCAGCTGTCAGGATTTTACTGAAGCTTTCTTT. Its translation: CASCQDFTEAFF.

The chain combines TRBV6-1 with TRBJ1-2, with D perhaps matching TRBD1 (6 bases). Germline V gene lookup returns CDR1 MNHNS and CDR2 SASEGT. Trimming removed 3 bases from V and 8 bases from J, with 13 bases in between. The CDR3 runs to 13 residues. DNA of the CDR3: TGTGCCAGCAGTGATCGCTTTGGACAGGGCTACACCTTC. This translates into CASSDRFGQGYTF.

In this sample, this clonotype turned up many times. The V call is TRBV9, the J call TRBJ2-4; 15 bases fit TRBD2. This CDR3 has 17 amino acids. With V trimmed by 3 bases and J by 6 bases, 7 bases remained unmatched. Per germline, CDR1 SGDLS and CDR2 YYNGEE. CDR3: CASSAGLAGGPRNIQYF. The CDR3, as DNA: TGTGCCAGCAGCGCCGGACTAGCGGGAGGGCCCAGAAACATTCAGTACTTC.

This clonotype was seen once. At one of its ends the junction is not consistent with the germline gene, which may arise from a read error. V is TRBV5-1 and J is TRBJ2-5; TRBD2 matches 14 bases. Germline CDR1 and CDR2: SGHRS and YFSETQ. The CDR3 is 15 amino acids. In nucleotides, the CDR3 is TGCGCCAGCAGCTTTGTGGGACTAGCGGGAGAGACTCAGTACTTC. Translating it yields CASSFVGLAGETQYF.

This clonotype showed up many times. V and J are TRBV28 and TRBJ2-2, with TRBD1 matching 10 bases. The germline gives CDR1 MDHEN, CDR2 SYDVKM. This CDR3 contains 16 residues. Losses at the gene ends were 3 bases for V and 7 bases for J; bases not matched to a gene: 8. The CDR3 region is CASSLYDRGRVGELFF. The CDR3 DNA follows: TGTGCCAGCAGTTTGTACGACAGGGGGCGAGTCGGGGAGCTGTTTTTT.

This clonotype was observed many times. The rearrangement links TRBV4-1 to TRBJ1-3; D might be TRBD1 (5 bases). Germline CDR1 is MGHRA and CDR2 is YSYEKL. The CDR3 extends over 16 amino acids. Trimming shortened V by 4 bases and J by 1 base, and 14 bases separated the two germline ends. CDR3 sequence reads: CASSRRGQGSGNTIYF. CDR3 DNA sequence: TGCGCCAGCAGCCGTCGAGGTCAGGGATCTGGAAACACCATATATTTT.

This clonotype was observed once. This rearrangement joins TRBV11-1 to TRBJ2-2, with TRBD2 matching over 8 bases. The CDR3 contains 17 residues. V lost 3 bases to trimming and J lost 5 bases; unmatched junction nucleotides: 11. Per the germline V gene, CDR1 is SGHAT and CDR2 is FQDESV (reference sequence). The CDR3 region has the DNA TGTGCCAGCAGCTTGTACGCGGCGGGAGGTCAGACCGGGGAGCTGTTTTTT. Its protein is CASSLYAAGGQTGELFF. The full variable domain, its missing parts supplied by reference TRBV11-1 and TRBJ2-2, is EAEVAQSPRYKITEKSQAVAFWCDPISGHATLYWYRQILGQGPELLVQFQDESVVDDSQLPKDRFSAERLKGVDSTLKIQPAELGDSAMYLCASSLYAAGGQTGELFFGEGSRLTVL.

The chain uses TRBV12-3 or TRBV12-4 and TRBJ1-2; tentative D call: TRBD1 (6 bases). Trimming shortened V by 6 bases and J by 7 bases, and 9 bases separated the two germline ends. The CDR3 has 11 residues. CDR3 sequence (DNA): TGTGCCAGCAGAGCAGGGGCTGGCTACACCTTC. It translates to CASRAGAGYTF.

This clonotype was recorded at least ten times. The V gene is TRBV20-1, the J gene TRBJ2-2, with D hard to call. The CDR3 has 13 residues. Germline V gene data show CDR1 as DFQATT and CDR2 as SNEGSKA (reference sequence). V shed 3 bases and J shed 7 bases, with 12 bases lying between them. This chain's CDR3 is CSASRFGGGELFF. The CDR3, as DNA: TGCAGTGCTAGCAGGTTTGGCGGCGGGGAGCTGTTTTTT.

There are many counts of this clonotype. The V and J genes are TRBV6-1 and TRBJ2-2; 8 bases align to TRBD1. Per germline, CDR1 MNHNS and CDR2 SASEGT. CDR3 size: 15 residues. Germline trimming cut 6 bases from V and 4 bases from J; bases unmatched to any gene: 7. The CDR3 sequence: CASRPGTGFTGELFF. The CDR3 nucleotides read TGTGCCAGCAGACCCGGGACAGGTTTCACCGGGGAGCTGTTTTTT.

This clonotype appeared many times. The chain is built from TRBV27 and TRBJ2-7, with D tentatively TRBD1 or TRBD2 (5 bases each). Deletions cut 6 bases from V and 6 bases from J, with 18 bases between. Per germline, CDR1 MNHEY and CDR2 SMNVEV (reference sequence). The CDR3 totals 14 residues. The CDR3 spells CASREEPGQGEQYF. In nucleotides, the CDR3 is TGTGCCAGCAGGGAGGAACCGGGCCAGGGCGAGCAGTACTTC.

As to this clonotype: A much larger clone lies one base from this, so it may be a read error. A read error is likely, as this CDR3 ends without the conserved phenylalanine or tryptophan. V gene TRBV7-2 combines with J gene TRBJ2-2; D is uncertain. Trimming took off 2 bases at V and 3 bases at J, with 7 bases between the two ends. Per the germline V gene, CDR1 is SGHTA and CDR2 is FQGNSA. This CDR3 has 14 amino acids. CDR3 loop: CASSLKAHTGELFI. In DNA form, the CDR3 reads TGTGCCAGCAGCTTAAAGGCTCACACCGGGGAGCTGTTTATT.